The present TCR beta chain was sequenced within a study of OX40 agonist ivuxolimab in advanced cancers. To note about this clone: The antigen remains undetermined.

Findings and caveats of the study: Antigen specificity remained undetermined for the expanded peripheral T cells.

With 7 bases clipped from V and 5 bases from J, the junction kept 8 bases outside the gene matches. The CDR3 length is 13 residues. Germline V gives CDR1 SQVTM, CDR2 ANQGSEA. Libraries were prepared by immunoSEQ multiplex PCR; TCRdb keeps only in-frame clonotypes and omits some of them. The sample records around 7,700 clones, 86% being singletons. This chain joins TRBV29-1 and TRBJ1-1, with 9 bases aligning to TRBD1. This sample comprised CD4+ or CD8+ T cells sorted from blood, obtained in a trial of the OX40 agonist ivuxolimab. The receptor's source is an adult with an advanced solid tumor such as melanoma, head and neck, liver or kidney cancer. The CDR3 DNA follows: TGCAGCGGCACGACAGGGGGGCCGACTGAAGCTTTCTTT. Its protein product is CSGTTGGPTEAFF.